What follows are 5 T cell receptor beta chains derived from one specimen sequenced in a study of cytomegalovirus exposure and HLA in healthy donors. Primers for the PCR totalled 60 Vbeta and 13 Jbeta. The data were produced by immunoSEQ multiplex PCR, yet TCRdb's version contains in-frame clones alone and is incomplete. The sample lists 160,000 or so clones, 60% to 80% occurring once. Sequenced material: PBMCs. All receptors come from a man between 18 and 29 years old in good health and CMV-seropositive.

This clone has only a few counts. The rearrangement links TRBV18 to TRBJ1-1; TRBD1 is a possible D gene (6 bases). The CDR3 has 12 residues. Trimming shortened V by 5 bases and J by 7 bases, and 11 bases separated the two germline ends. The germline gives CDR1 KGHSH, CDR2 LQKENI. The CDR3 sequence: CASSVQGDEAFF. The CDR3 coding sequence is TGTGCCAGCTCAGTACAGGGCGATGAAGCTTTCTTT.

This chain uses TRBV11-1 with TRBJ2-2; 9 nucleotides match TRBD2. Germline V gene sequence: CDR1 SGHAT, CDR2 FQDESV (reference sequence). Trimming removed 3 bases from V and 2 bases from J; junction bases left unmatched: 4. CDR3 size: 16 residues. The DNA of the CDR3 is TGTGCCAGCAGCTTGAAGCGGGAGGCCAACACCGGGGAGCTGTTTTTT. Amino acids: CASSLKREANTGELFF. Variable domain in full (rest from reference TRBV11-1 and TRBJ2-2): EAEVAQSPRYKITEKSQAVAFWCDPISGHATLYWYRQILGQGPELLVQFQDESVVDDSQLPKDRFSAERLKGVDSTLKIQPAELGDSAMYLCASSLKREANTGELFFGEGSRLTVL.

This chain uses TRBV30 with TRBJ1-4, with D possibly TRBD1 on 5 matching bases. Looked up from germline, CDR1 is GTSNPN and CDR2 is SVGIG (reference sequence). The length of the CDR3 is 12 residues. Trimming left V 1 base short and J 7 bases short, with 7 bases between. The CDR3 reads CAWSGGGEKLFF. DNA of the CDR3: TGTGCCTGGAGTGGGGGGGGTGAAAAACTGTTTTTT.

The DNA of the CDR3 is TGTGCCAGCTCACCCAGGACAGGGCTCTACAATGAGCAGTTCTTC. Translation: CASSPRTGLYNEQFF. This sequence joins TRBV18 and TRBJ2-1; 8 bases are shared with TRBD1. The CDR3 loop spans 15 amino acids. Germline V gene lookup returns CDR1 KGHSH and CDR2 LQKENI. The junction had 4 bases not matched to a gene; V was cut back by 3 bases and J by 3 bases.

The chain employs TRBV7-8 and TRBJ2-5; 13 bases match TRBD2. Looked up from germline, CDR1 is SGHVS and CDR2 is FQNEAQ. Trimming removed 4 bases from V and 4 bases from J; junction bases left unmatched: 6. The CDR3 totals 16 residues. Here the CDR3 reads CASSSQTSGRTETQYF. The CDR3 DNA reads TGTGCCAGCAGCTCCCAGACTAGCGGGAGGACAGAGACCCAGTACTTC.